Here is one T cell receptor delta chain with its context. Its cognate antigen is unknown. In germline, CDR1 is GEAIGNYY, CDR2 EKD. The CDR3 totals 20 residues. Unmatched junction bases numbered 16, after V lost 0 bases and J lost 2 bases. This sample is part of a study of Vδ1+ human thymocytes. Findings and limits, study-wide: Highly polyclonal TRG and TRD repertoires with Gaussian CDR3 length distributions appeared in thymus. Around 20% of thymic delta-chain sequences were Vdelta2, with few Vdelta3, unlike blood Vdelta1+ controls.

Extracted RNA was reverse transcribed into cDNA. CDR3 amplicons came from multiplex PCR with pooled V-gene forward and constant-region reverse primers. TCRdb reprocessed the multiplex PCR reads through CATT. The sample yields about 75,000 delta-chain clones, about 30% seen once. Alphabeta T cells were depleted, then CD3+ Vdelta1+ Vdelta2- thymocytes were FACS-sorted. This sequence was found in a boy in the first two years of life who had congenital heart surgery. This chain joins TRDV2 and TRDJ1, with 11 bases lining up with TRDD3. Sequenced: Vdelta1+ gamma-delta thymocytes from the thymus. As for subset: FACS-sorted CD3+ TCRalphabeta- TCRVdelta1+ TCRVdelta2- thymocytes. CDR3 in DNA: TGTGCCTGTGACACCAGCCACTGGGGGATAGATCGCATACGGACCGATAAACTCATCTTT. Its translation: CACDTSHWGIDRIRTDKLIF.